This TCR beta chain emerged from a study of blood T cell repertoires in COVID-19. Sequencing was performed with immunoSEQ multiplex PCR; in TCRdb, only in-frame clones are kept and a portion is missing. The profile shows about 290,000 clones, roughly 90% of them singletons. Trimming removed 0 bases from V and 6 bases from J; junction bases left unmatched: 6. The CDR3 spans 16 residues. Germline CDR1 is LGHNA and CDR2 is YNFKEQ. This sequence was found in a woman aged 40 to 50 who had recovered from COVID-19. Input material: PBMCs or T cells enriched from blood (not recorded which). This sequence joins TRBV4-2 and TRBJ2-1, with 9 nucleotides matching TRBD1. The CDR3 nucleotides are TGTGCCAGCAGCCAAGATAGGAGACAGGGGGTCAATGAGCAGTTCTTC. The encoded protein is CASSQDRRQGVNEQFF.